These T cell receptor beta chains were read from a single sample in a study of shared clonotypes between healthy human individuals. Using immunoSEQ multiplex PCR, the repertoire was profiled, and TCRdb retains in-frame clones only, with some absent. Here the sample spans more than 2,000,000 clones, 80% to 95% being singletons. What was sequenced was naive CD4+ T cells from PBMCs. These receptors were collected from a man aged 18 to 30 in good health. Some clones in this sample may be carry-over from other donors' samples. Each CDR3 is given with its conserved first and last residue. A D gene is named only where the DNA matches it firmly. Expanded clones are given a class, and other clones once, few, many or no size at all.

V,J,D,size,DNA,CDR3
TRBV12-5,TRBJ2-3,-,-,TGTGCTAGTGGACAGGGCACAGATACGCAGTATTTT,CASGQGTDTQYF
TRBV28,TRBJ1-2,-,-,TGTGCCAGCAGTTTCGGGTTGGTTAACTATGGCTACACCTTC,CASSFGLVNYGYTF
TRBV29-1,TRBJ1-2,TRBD1,-,TGCAGCGTTGAACTTGGGACAGGCTATGGCTACACCTTC,CSVELGTGYGYTF
TRBV5-5,TRBJ1-4,-,-,TGTGCCAGCAGCTTGGACAGTAATGAAAAACTGTTTTTT,CASSLDSNEKLFF
TRBV7-2,TRBJ1-3,-,-,TGTGCCAGCAGCTTAGCGTGGGGTACTGGAAACACCATATATTTT,CASSLAWGTGNTIYF
TRBV7-2,TRBJ2-7,TRBD2,-,TGTGCCAGCAGCTTAGGGCCAGCGGGAGAACAGTACTTC,CASSLGPAGEQYF
TRBV25-1,TRBJ2-7,TRBD2,-,TGTGCCAGCAGTGGACTAGCGAGCTCCTACGAGCAGTACTTC,CASSGLASSYEQYF
TRBV27,TRBJ1-1,-,-,TGTGCCAGCAGTTTATCGACGGGTATTAACGCTGAAGCTTTCTTT,CASSLSTGINAEAFF
TRBV2,TRBJ2-5,-,-,TGTGCCAGCGGAAGACAGGGAGGAGAGACCCAGTACTTC,CASGRQGGETQYF
TRBV7-3,TRBJ2-6,-,-,TGTGCCAGCAGCTTAGGACCGAACTCTGGGGCCAACGTCCTGACTTTC,CASSLGPNSGANVLTF
TRBV5-1,TRBJ1-4,-,once,TGCGCCAGCAGCTTGACTGATAATGAAAAACTGTTTTTT,CASSLTDNEKLFF
TRBV27,TRBJ1-2,-,-,TGTGCCAGCAGTTTACAGGGTTCTCGTGGCTACACCTTC,CASSLQGSRGYTF
TRBV6-1,TRBJ2-7,-,once,TGTGCCAGCAGTGAAGGTGGGACAAGCTCCTACGAGCAGTACTTC,CASSEGGTSSYEQYF
TRBV11-3,TRBJ2-1,-,-,TGTGCCAGCAGCTTAGGAGTCAGCGGTGAGCAGTTCTTC,CASSLGVSGEQFF
TRBV7-9,TRBJ2-2,TRBD1,-,TGTGCCAGCAGCCTCAGGGTGCTCGACAGGGGGCAGACCGGGGAGCTGTTTTTT,CASSLRVLDRGQTGELFF
TRBV28,TRBJ2-7,TRBD1,-,TGTGCCAGCAGTTTATGGGACAGGGGTTACGAGCAGTACTTC,CASSLWDRGYEQYF
TRBV5-4,TRBJ2-5,-,-,TGTGCCAGCAGCTTGGCGGACGGGACTTCCGGTATAGCGACCCAGTACTTC,CASSLADGTSGIATQYF
TRBV5-4,TRBJ2-7,-,-,TGTGCCAGCAGCTTTGACCGCGGAGCGGAGCAGTACTTC,CASSFDRGAEQYF
TRBV29-1,TRBJ2-7,-,-,TGCAGCGTTGGACGTGAAAGCTCCGAGCAGTACTTC,CSVGRESSEQYF
TRBV18,TRBJ2-6,-,-,TGTGCCAGCAATAAGCAGGTCAACTCTGGGGCCAACGTCCTGACTTTC,CASNKQVNSGANVLTF
TRBV20-1,TRBJ2-1,-,-,TGCAGTGATAGGGGGTACAATGAGCAGTTCTTC,CSDRGYNEQFF
TRBV6-5,TRBJ2-1,-,-,TGTGCCAGCAGTTACTCGAGACCCCACTACAATGAGCAGTTCTTC,CASSYSRPHYNEQFF
TRBV2,TRBJ2-2,-,-,TGTGCCAGCAGTTCTGCGCTCGACCTCACCGGGGAGCTGTTTTTT,CASSSALDLTGELFF
TRBV5-1,TRBJ2-5,-,-,TGCGCCAGCAGTTACCGCATAGGGGGCGCGGGGCAAGAGACCCAGTACTTC,CASSYRIGGAGQETQYF
TRBV2,TRBJ2-1,-,-,TGTGCCAGCACCCTGACGTCAAATTACAATGAGCAGTTCTTC,CASTLTSNYNEQFF
TRBV2,TRBJ2-6,-,-,TGTGCCAGCAGTCCTTCCGGAAGCCCTGGGGCCAACGTCCTGACTTTC,CASSPSGSPGANVLTF
TRBV5-1,TRBJ2-1,TRBD2,-,TGCGCCAGCAGCTCCCCCCCGGGACTAGCGGGAAACTACAATGAGCAGTTCTTC,CASSSPPGLAGNYNEQFF
TRBV29-1,TRBJ2-1,TRBD2,-,TGCAGCGTTGTTTCCGCCTCTAGCGGGAGGTTCAATGAGCAGTTCTTC,CSVVSASSGRFNEQFF
TRBV5-1,TRBJ1-2,-,-,TGCGCCAGCAGCTTGGCCGGGTCCAACTATGGCTACACCTTC,CASSLAGSNYGYTF
TRBV9,TRBJ1-1,-,few,TGTGCCAGCAGCGTCGCGTCGAACACTGAAGCTTTCTTT,CASSVASNTEAFF